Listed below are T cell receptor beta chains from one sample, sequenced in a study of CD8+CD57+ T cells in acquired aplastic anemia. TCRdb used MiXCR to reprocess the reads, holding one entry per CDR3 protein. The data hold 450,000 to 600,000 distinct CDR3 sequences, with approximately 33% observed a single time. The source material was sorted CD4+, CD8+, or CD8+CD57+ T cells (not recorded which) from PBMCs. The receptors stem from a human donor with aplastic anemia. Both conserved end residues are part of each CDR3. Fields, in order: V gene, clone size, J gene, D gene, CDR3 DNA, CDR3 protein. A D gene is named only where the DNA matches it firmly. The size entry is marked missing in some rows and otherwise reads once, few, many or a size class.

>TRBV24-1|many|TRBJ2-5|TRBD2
TGTGCCACCAGTGAAACCGGACTAGCGGGGCCCCAAGAGACCCAGTACTTC
CATSETGLAGPQETQYF
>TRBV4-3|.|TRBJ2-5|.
TGCGCCAGCAGCCAAGATCAGGCCGGGGGGACCCAGTACTTC
CASSQDQAGGTQYF
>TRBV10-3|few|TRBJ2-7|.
TGTGCCAGCAGTTACTCCTCTTGGGGGGCGCTCAACGAGCAGTACTTC
CASSYSSWGALNEQYF
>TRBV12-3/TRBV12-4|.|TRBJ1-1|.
TGTGCCAGCAGTTTGGTGCCTATGTCACTTCTGAACACTGAAGCTTTCTTT
CASSLVPMSLLNTEAFF
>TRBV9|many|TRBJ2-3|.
TGTGCCAGCAGCGATCGTGCGCAAAGCACAGATACGCAGTATTTT
CASSDRAQSTDTQYF
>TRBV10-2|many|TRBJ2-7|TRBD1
TGCGCCAGCAGAGGGACCGGGACAGGGGATTACGAGCAGTACTTC
CASRGTGTGDYEQYF
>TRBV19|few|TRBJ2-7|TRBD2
TGTGCCAGTAGTCCCAGAAGACTAGCCTTCTCCTACGAGCAGTACTTC
CASSPRRLAFSYEQYF
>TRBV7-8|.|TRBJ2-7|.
TGTGCCAGCAACTCAGGGGCCGGCGAGCAGTACTTC
CASNSGAGEQYF
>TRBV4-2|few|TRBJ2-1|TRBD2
TGTGCCAGCAGCCCCGCAGTCGAGCGGGGGGCCTACTCCTACAATGAGCAGTTCTTC
CASSPAVERGAYSYNEQFF
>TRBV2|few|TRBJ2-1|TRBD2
TGTGCCAGCAGCCCGACTAGCGGGGGAGTCAATGAGCAGTTCTTC
CASSPTSGGVNEQFF
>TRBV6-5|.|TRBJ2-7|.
TGTGCCAGCAGTTTCCGGGAGACCCCGTTGAACTTC
CASSFRETPLNF
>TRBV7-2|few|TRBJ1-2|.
TGTGCCAGCAGTCGAGGGGGGAGTCTTCTCTATGGCTACACCTTC
CASSRGGSLLYGYTF
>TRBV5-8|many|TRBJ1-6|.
TGTGCCAGCAGCTTGGCAGATTCACCCCTCCACTTT
CASSLADSPLHF
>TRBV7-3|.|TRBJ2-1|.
TGTGCCAGCAGCCCAGCCCAGAGCTCCTACAATGAGCAGTTCTTC
CASSPAQSSYNEQFF
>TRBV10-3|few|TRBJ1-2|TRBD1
TGTGCCATCAGTGAGTCGACAGGGAAGAACTATGGCTACACCTTC
CAISESTGKNYGYTF
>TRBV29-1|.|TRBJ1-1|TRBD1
TGCAGCGTTGAGCTGGGGACAGGCAACACTGAAGCTTTCTTT
CSVELGTGNTEAFF
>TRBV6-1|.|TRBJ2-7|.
TGTGCCAGCGGGTTGGGCGGGGGCCAGTACGAGCAGTACTTC
CASGLGGGQYEQYF
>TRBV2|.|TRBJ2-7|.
TGTGCCAGCAGTTCAACCGGGACCGGAGACGAGCAGTACTTC
CASSSTGTGDEQYF
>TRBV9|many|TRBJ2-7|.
TGTGCCAGCAGCGTAGGGACATACGTCTACGAGCAGTACTTC
CASSVGTYVYEQYF
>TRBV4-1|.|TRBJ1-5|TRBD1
TGCGCCAGCAGCCAAGGAGGCTCCGGACAGGGTTGGCAGCCCCAGCATTTT
CASSQGGSGQGWQPQHF